Below, 8 T cell receptor beta chains from the same sample are listed, as sequenced in a study of blood T cell repertoires in COVID-19. Repertoires were generated with immunoSEQ multiplex PCR, while TCRdb's copy carries only in-frame clones and drops some. The sample has over 65,000 clones; about four fifths are singletons. The specimen was peripheral blood. These receptors were taken from a woman aged 40 to 50 with active or convalescent COVID-19.

The V call is TRBV28, the J call TRBJ1-5; D might be TRBD1 (6 bases). Per the germline V gene, CDR1 is MDHEN and CDR2 is SYDVKM. Trimming shortened V by 4 bases and J by 2 bases, and 12 bases separated the two germline ends. There are 15 residues in the CDR3. CDR3 protein: CASSSRGAGNQPQHF. The CDR3 coding sequence is TGTGCCAGCAGTTCCAGGGGCGCGGGCAATCAGCCCCAGCATTTT.

This clone has more than one count but fewer than ten. The rearrangement joins TRBV24-1 to TRBJ1-1; tentatively, D is TRBD1 (6 bases). Looked up from germline, CDR1 is KGHDR and CDR2 is SFDVKD. CDR3 length equals 15 residues. Trimming cost V 5 bases and J 0 bases, with 12 bases left between them. The CDR3 DNA reads TGTGCCACCAGTGGGCGGGGGGCACTGAACACTGAAGCTTTCTTT. It encodes CATSGRGALNTEAFF.

V and J are TRBV9 and TRBJ2-1; 11 bases match TRBD2. The trim removed 2 bases at V and 7 bases at J, leaving 8 bases unmatched. Germline loops: CDR1 SGDLS, CDR2 YYNGEE. CDR3 length: 16 residues. The CDR3 nucleotides read TGTGCCAGCAGCGTTTTTAGCGGGAGGGCCGGGAATGAGCAGTTCTTC. This gives the protein CASSVFSGRAGNEQFF.

CDR3: CASSLRGGADTQYF. CDR3 nucleotides: TGTGCCAGCAGTTTAAGAGGTGGAGCAGATACGCAGTATTTT. This chain uses TRBV28 with TRBJ2-3; D gene uncertain. Trimming took off 2 bases at V and 4 bases at J, with 10 bases between the two ends. Germline V gives CDR1 MDHEN, CDR2 SYDVKM. CDR3 length: 14 amino acids.

V and J are TRBV10-3 and TRBJ2-3; 7 bases map to TRBD2. The J segment lost 1 base and the V segment lost 8 bases, leaving 0 bases of the junction unmatched. The CDR3 totals 12 residues. Germline V gene lookup returns CDR1 ENHRY and CDR2 SYGVKD. DNA for the CDR3: TGTGCCATCGCGGGGGGCACAGATACGCAGTATTTT. Amino acids: CAIAGGTDTQYF.

The CDR3, as DNA: TGTGCCAGCACCCGGACTAGCGGGGGGGTATCAGAGACCCAGTACTTC. Translation gives CASTRTSGGVSETQYF. The chain has TRBV3-1 (or the pseudogene TRBV3-2) and TRBJ2-5; TRBD2 matches 15 bases. Trimming took 7 bases from V and 4 from J; bases not matched to a gene: 7. The CDR3 has 16 amino acids. Germline V gives CDR1 LGHDT, CDR2 YNNKEL (reference sequence).

On this clone itself: Mismatch with germline at one junction end may stem from a read error. The chain couples TRBV7-7 to TRBJ2-5; 7 bases are shared with TRBD2. Germline CDR1 and CDR2: SSHAT and FNYEAQ (reference sequence). The length of the CDR3 is 13 residues. The DNA for the CDR3 is TGTGCTAGCAGCCGGGACTACGGAGAGACCCAGTACTTC. Protein: CASSRDYGETQYF.

The CDR3 DNA is TGTGCCATCAAGAGTCAGGGTCGCGACGAGCAGTACTTC. Translated, it gives CAIKSQGRDEQYF. The genes are TRBV10-3 and TRBJ2-7, with D possibly matching TRBD1 (5 bases). Trimming cost V 7 bases and J 5 bases, with 15 bases left between them. This CDR3 has 13 residues. Germline assignment: CDR1 ENHRY and CDR2 SYGVKD.